This T cell receptor beta chain was sequenced during a study of T cells after yellow fever vaccination. TCRdb analysed the 5' RACE reads with MiXCR anew, one entry per CDR3 protein. The sample yields about 130,000 distinct CDR3 sequences, 7.4% seen once. The specimen was CD4+ T cells sorted from PBMCs, collected approximately 11 days after the first yellow fever vaccination. This clonotype originated in a man younger than 35 who received the YFV17D yellow fever vaccine.

DNA of the CDR3: TGTGCCAGCAGCAAGGTGGCGGGGACGAACACTGAAGCTTTCTTT. Encoded protein: CASSKVAGTNTEAFF. The chain is built from TRBV7-9 and TRBJ1-1; tentative D call: TRBD1 (5 bases). Germline-derived CDR1 and CDR2 are SEHNR and FQNEAQ (reference sequence). The V end lost 5 bases, the J end lost 1 base, and 14 bases lay between the germline ends. CDR3 length equals 15 residues.